This T cell receptor (beta chain) comes out of a study of tumor and adjacent non-tumor tissue in lung cancer (dated by TCRdb to 2017 to 2018). Describing the broader study: By cancer type, the cohort comprised around 11 adenocarcinoma patients, 2 squamous cell carcinoma patients and 1 small cell lung cancer patient. Bulk TCRbeta repertoires were compared between lung tumor tissue and matched distant non-tumor lung tissue obtained from approximately 16 lung cancer patients. A total of fewer than 150 million productive TCRbeta reads were generated by sequencing, corresponding to an average of roughly 4 million reads per sample. The 15 or so patients were aged roughly 31 to 80 years, included some 10 men and 5 women, and had TNM stage I to III disease. TCRbeta CDR3 sequencing was performed on more than 25 paired specimens, with one tumor sample and one normal lung sample collected per patient. What the research found in general, with its limitations: TCR diversity was significantly higher in younger patients, and higher tumor TCR diversity was associated with shorter overall and disease-free survival. A significantly larger cumulative share of the repertoire was made up by the top 100 clones in normal lung than in tumor tissue. Because peripheral blood was not sequenced, blood TCRbeta repertoires in the lung cancer patients of the study were not examined. TCR diversity (inverse Simpson) was significantly higher in tumor than in normal lung tissue (431.37 vs 166.20, P = 0.0075, Mann-Whitney U test). The methods do not name the sequencing platform or mention unique molecular identifiers. The cohort had only 15 or so patients, and the authors noted that larger samples and more detailed clinical data are needed.

RNA was isolated from bulk, unsorted tissue, and RNA quality was assessed with a NanoDrop ND-1000 and an Agilent 2100. The normal lung samples consisted of distant non-tumor tissue collected more than 3 cm from the tumor edge. Donors were newly diagnosed lung cancer patients admitted for thoracic surgery in China between August and November 2014, without prior chemotherapy. Anyone who had undergone radiotherapy or chemotherapy before, or who had another cancer at the same time, was left out of the study. Pieces of surgical tissue measuring about 1-2.1 cm3 were kept in RNAlater solution and held at -80 degrees C until needed. A remark on this clonotype: Its antigen is not yet known. A read error may account for a junction end that differs from germline.

The germline V gene gives CDR1 as SGHAT and CDR2 as FQNNGV. Including cysteine and phenylalanine, the CDR3 has 14 amino acids. Here the CDR3 DNA is all that survives: 42 bases in frame from base 1. Library generation was performed with multiplex PCR. Data came from an Illumina HiSeq 2500. TCRbeta libraries were built by three rounds of nested PCR using primers (Table S4), following protocols modified from ARM-PCR. Before sequencing, PCR products of 200-500 bp were excised from the gel and purified with the QIAquick gel extraction kit. In the source study's methods: Reads were cleaned with Trimmomatic, merged with FLASH into complete CDR3 sequences, and assigned to V(D)J germline segments with MiTCR. Clonal diversity was computed as the inverse Simpson's index with VDJtools. Productive reads were defined as in-frame sequences without a premature stop codon. TCRdb reworked the public reads: Q25 trimming with fastp, MiXCR clone assembly, productive beta chains retained. When rows share a CDR3 protein, they turn into one entry using the most common DNA and genes. TCRdb, rather than the study authors, made the V and J calls. The sample records 100,000 or so distinct CDR3 sequences, less than 85% of which are singletons. Roughly 33% of the sample comes from the top ten.

The rearrangement joined TRBV11-2 to TRBJ2-5; the D gene lacks a confident call. This TCR derives from a man in his 60s with small cell lung cancer. Sequencing input: distant non-tumor lung tissue. The DNA reads as follows: TGTGCCAGCAGCTTAGTTGGGGATCAAGAGACCCGGTATTTC. It is translated as CASSLVGDQETRYF.